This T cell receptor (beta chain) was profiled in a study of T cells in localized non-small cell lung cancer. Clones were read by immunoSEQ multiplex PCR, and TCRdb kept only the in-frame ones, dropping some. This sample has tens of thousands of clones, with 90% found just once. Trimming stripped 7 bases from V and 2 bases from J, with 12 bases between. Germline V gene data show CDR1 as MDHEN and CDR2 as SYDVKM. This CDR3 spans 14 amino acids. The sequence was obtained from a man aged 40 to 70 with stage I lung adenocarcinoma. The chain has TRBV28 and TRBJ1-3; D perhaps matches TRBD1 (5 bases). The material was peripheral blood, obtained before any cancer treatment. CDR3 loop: CASTPGSAGNTIYF. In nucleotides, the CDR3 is TGTGCCAGCACCCCAGGGAGTGCTGGAAACACCATATATTTT.